This TCR beta chain emerged from a study of cytomegalovirus exposure and HLA in healthy donors. Regarding the study as a whole: Among TCR sequences, most were rare, though some public TCRs appeared in many donors. The tendency of first-cohort TCR clusters to co-occur in the 110 or so validation repertoires emerged from a later analysis. Specific recognition of CMV antigens was confirmed in vitro for three chains (all CMV-associated). Diagnosis of cytomegalovirus status made by the classifier reportedly showed high specificity and sensitivity.

With regard to this clone: Its antigen is as yet unknown.

TCRdb keeps only in-frame clones here, not all; method: immunoSEQ multiplex PCR. The sample lists around 160,000 clones, around 85% occurring once. Germline V gene data show CDR1 as SGHNT and CDR2 as YENEEA. The CDR3 has 15 residues. V was clipped by 5 bases and J by 3 bases; unmatched bases: 5. The chain recombines TRBV11-3 with TRBJ2-2; TRBD1 aligns across 8 bases. Sequences were obtained from PBMCs. The clonotype comes from a young man in good health and CMV-seropositive. CDR3 loop: CASSLDRADTGELFF. As DNA, the CDR3 is TGTGCCAGCAGCCTGGACAGGGCCGACACCGGGGAGCTGTTTTTT.